This TCR beta chain was identified in a study of cytomegalovirus exposure and HLA in healthy donors. The CDR3 totals 16 residues. Germline CDR1 reads SGHRS; CDR2 reads YFSETQ. Trimming cost V 4 bases and J 0 bases, with 13 bases left between them. Method: immunoSEQ multiplex PCR; TCRdb's copy keeps in-frame clones and lacks some. Of some 260,000 clones detected, 90% appear once; the ten largest clones hold approximately 3.1%. The rearrangement joins TRBV5-1 to TRBJ2-2; possibly TRBD1 for D (5 bases). This clonotype originated in a woman between 25 and 40 years old in good health and CMV-seronegative. The sequencing sample was made of PBMCs. The CDR3 sequence: CASSPGHPANTGELFF. The CDR3 coding sequence is TGCGCCAGCAGCCCAGGGCACCCAGCGAACACCGGGGAGCTGTTTTTT.